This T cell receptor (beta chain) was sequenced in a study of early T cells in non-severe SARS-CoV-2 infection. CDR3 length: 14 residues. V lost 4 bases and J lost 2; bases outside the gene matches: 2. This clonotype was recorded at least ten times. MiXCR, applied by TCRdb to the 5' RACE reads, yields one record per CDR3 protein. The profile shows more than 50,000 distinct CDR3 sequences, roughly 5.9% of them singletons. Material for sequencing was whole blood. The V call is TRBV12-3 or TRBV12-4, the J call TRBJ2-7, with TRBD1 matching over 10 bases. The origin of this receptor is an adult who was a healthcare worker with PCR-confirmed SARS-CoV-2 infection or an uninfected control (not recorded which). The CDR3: CASSSGTGAYEQYF. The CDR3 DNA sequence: TGTGCCAGCAGTTCCGGGACAGGGGCCTACGAGCAGTACTTC.